This TCR beta chain appears in the sequencing data of a study of read filtering for tumor transcriptome and immune sequencing. Molecular barcoded adaptors covering alpha/delta and beta/gamma chains were used on 400 ng RNA. TCRdb itself ran the reads through MiXCR, one entry per CDR3 protein. The sample includes about 63,000 distinct CDR3 sequences, about 15% of them seen just once. This clonotype was seen more than once but under ten times. This TCR came from a donor aged 40 or older with multiple myeloma. Source material: a population of CD138-negative cells sorted from bone marrow.

CDR3 bases: TGTGCTAGTGGTTTGGTGCCGGGACATGAGCAAGAGACCCAGTACTTC. It translates to CASGLVPGHEQETQYF. The genes are TRBV12-5 and TRBJ2-5; D might be TRBD1 (6 bases). This CDR3 contains 16 residues. Germline values: CDR1 LGHNT, CDR2 FRNRAP. The V gene lost 0 bases and the J gene lost 2 bases, with 13 bases spanning the gap.